This passage covers 29 T cell receptor beta chains from one sample sequenced in a study of PD-L1 blockade in urothelial cancer. The table came from immunoSEQ multiplex PCR; TCRdb's copy has only in-frame clones and leaves some out. The profile shows about 52,000 clones, 60% to 85% of them singletons. The starting material was PBMCs, obtained around atezolizumab (anti-PD-L1) treatment. The origin of the receptors is a man aged 70-80 years with urothelial cancer.

The rearrangement joins TRBV7-2 to TRBJ2-3; 8 nucleotides align to TRBD2. Germline V gives CDR1 SGHTA, CDR2 FQGNSA. V was pared by 4 bases and J by 1 base, with 10 bases of the junction left unmatched. The CDR3 is made up of 17 amino acids. The CDR3: CASSWSKSGSGTDTQYF. The CDR3 DNA is TGTGCCAGCAGCTGGTCAAAAAGCGGGAGCGGCACAGATACGCAGTATTTT.

The chain employs TRBV7-8 and TRBJ1-2, with D possibly TRBD1 on 6 matching bases. This CDR3 spans 14 amino acids. Germline V CDR1 and CDR2: SGHVS, FQNEAQ. Trimming took 5 bases from V and 6 from J, leaving 16 bases between them. The CDR3 loop is CASSANSEGDGYTF. The CDR3 DNA sequence: TGTGCCAGCAGCGCAAACAGTGAGGGGGATGGCTACACCTTC.

The chain combines TRBV7-8 with TRBJ2-3, with a possible D match to TRBD1 (5 bases). The CDR3 runs 13 residues. V lost 5 bases and J 3 bases, leaving 9 bases between the germline ends. Germline V CDR1 and CDR2: SGHVS, FQNEAQ. The CDR3 spells CASSLDRTDTQYF. The CDR3 DNA sequence: TGTGCCAGCAGCCTAGACAGAACAGATACGCAGTATTTT.

This clone has more than one count but fewer than ten. The V and J genes are TRBV11-3 and TRBJ2-6; D is possibly TRBD1 (5 bases). Germline V lookup: CDR1 SGHNT, CDR2 YENEEA. The CDR3 has 17 amino acids. Trimming took off 4 bases at V and 1 base at J, with 14 bases between the two ends. The CDR3 is CASSSGYPSSGANVLTF. DNA for the CDR3: TGTGCCAGCAGCTCAGGGTACCCCAGTTCTGGGGCCAACGTCCTGACTTTC.

This clone was picked up a small number of times. The chain employs TRBV5-6 and TRBJ1-2; a possible D gene is TRBD1 (6 bases). Per the germline V gene, CDR1 is SGHDT and CDR2 is YYEEEE. V was pared by 3 bases and J by 8 bases, with 17 bases between. This CDR3 spans 14 amino acids. The CDR3 DNA reads TGTGCCAGCAGCTCCGGACAGCCGACACAGGGCTACACCTTC. Translation: CASSSGQPTQGYTF.

The chain has TRBV2 and TRBJ2-2, with D possibly being TRBD2 (5 bases). The V gene's germline CDR1 is SNHLY and CDR2 FYNNEI. Trimming left V 6 bases short and J 1 base short, with 9 bases between. The CDR3 has 14 amino acids. In DNA form, the CDR3 reads TGTGCCAGCAGGCGGGTTCAGAACACCGGGGAGCTGTTTTTT. Protein sequence: CASRRVQNTGELFF. The full variable domain, its missing parts supplied by reference TRBV2 and TRBJ2-2, is EPEVTQTPSHQVTQMGQEVILRCVPISNHLYFYWYRQILGQKVEFLVSFYNNEISEKSEIFDDQFSVERPDGSNFTLKIRSTKLEDSAMYFCASRRVQNTGELFFGEGSRLTVL.

V usage is TRBV21-1 and J usage is TRBJ2-2; the table names TRBD1, a call not compared with the DNA. TRBV21-1 is termed a pseudogene. The CDR3 sequence is 20 residues long. The CDR3: CASSTLDRGPFWRGPGELFF. The DNA for the CDR3 is TGTGCCAGCAGCACCCTGGACAGGGGCCCCTTTTGGCGAGGTCCCGGGGAGCTGTTTTTT.

The genes are TRBV7-2 and TRBJ2-3; 8 bases align to TRBD2. The CDR3 is 15 residues long. The V gene's germline CDR1 is SGHTA and CDR2 FQGNSA. The V segment lost 2 bases and the J segment 4 bases; nucleotides outside the gene matches: 5. The chain's CDR3 is CASSLQAGAADTQYF. The CDR3 DNA reads TGTGCCAGCAGCTTACAAGCGGGAGCGGCAGATACGCAGTATTTT.

The chain employs TRBV5-1 and TRBJ1-2, with a tentative D call TRBD1 (6 bases). The V end lost 3 bases, the J end lost 0 bases, and 12 bases lay between the germline ends. Germline-derived CDR1 and CDR2 are SGHRS and YFSETQ. The CDR3 covers 15 residues. The CDR3 DNA sequence: TGCGCCAGCAGCTCCGGACAGACTTCTAACTATGGCTACACCTTC. It translates to CASSSGQTSNYGYTF. Full variable domain (rest looked up from reference TRBV5-1 and TRBJ1-2): KAGVTQTPRYLIKTRGQQVTLSCSPISGHRSVSWYQQTPGQGLQFLFEYFSETQRNKGNFPGRFSGRQFSNSRSEMNVSTLELGDSALYLCASSSGQTSNYGYTFGSGTRLTVV.

The chain uses TRBV5-4 and TRBJ2-1; 7 bases align to TRBD2. The CDR3 runs to 16 residues. Germline CDR1 is SGHNT and CDR2 is YYREEE (reference sequence). J lost 3 bases, V lost 0 bases, and 6 bases had no gene match. CDR3 loop: CASSLEPSGLYNEQFF. DNA for the CDR3: TGTGCCAGCAGCTTGGAACCTAGCGGACTCTACAATGAGCAGTTCTTC.

Written as DNA, the CDR3 is TGTGCCAGCAGTCCACTGACTAGCGCCGGCACAGATACGCAGTATTTT. The encoded protein is CASSPLTSAGTDTQYF. The chain joins TRBV28 to TRBJ2-3; 8 nucleotides line up with TRBD2. Germline loops: CDR1 MDHEN, CDR2 SYDVKM. Trimming cost V 5 bases and J 1 base; bases outside gene matches: 8. There are 16 residues in the CDR3.

This clone showed up just once. The CDR3 is CASSLGGGLGEQYF. The DNA for the CDR3 is TGCGCCAGCAGCCTCGGGGGGGGGTTGGGTGAGCAGTACTTC. The chain carries TRBV5-1 and TRBJ2-7, with 8 bases identical to TRBD2. The trim removed 4 bases at V and 7 bases at J, leaving 10 bases unmatched. Germline loops: CDR1 SGHRS, CDR2 YFSETQ. The CDR3 is made up of 14 amino acids.

The chain joins TRBV10-3 to TRBJ2-5, with 8 bases fitting TRBD1. CDR1 ENHRY and CDR2 SYGVKD come from the germline V gene. The trim removed 11 bases at V and 1 base at J, leaving 3 bases unmatched. The CDR3 has 12 residues. CDR3 residues: CAAGTGQETQYF. The CDR3, as DNA: TGTGCCGCTGGGACAGGCCAAGAGACCCAGTACTTC.

V and J are TRBV10-3 and TRBJ1-1; 8 nucleotides agree with TRBD1. The CDR3 sequence is 16 residues long. V was clipped by 4 bases and J by 0 bases; unmatched bases: 7. Germline V gene sequence: CDR1 ENHRY, CDR2 SYGVKD. The CDR3 nucleotides are TGTGCCATCAGTGCACAGTCGGGACAGGTGAACACTGAAGCTTTCTTT. Protein product: CAISAQSGQVNTEAFF.

This clone was detected a few times. The gene calls are TRBV2 and TRBJ1-5; the D gene is possibly TRBD1 (5 bases). Germline assignment: CDR1 SNHLY and CDR2 FYNNEI. Between the trimmed V and J ends, which lost 6 bases and 2 bases, there was a span of 11 bases. This CDR3 has 14 residues. As DNA, the CDR3 is TGTGCCAGCAGAGCCAGGGTAGGCAATCAGCCCCAGCATTTT. Translation gives CASRARVGNQPQHF.

The genes are TRBV28 and TRBJ1-2; D unclear. The CDR3 loop spans 15 amino acids. Germline V gene sequence: CDR1 MDHEN, CDR2 SYDVKM. With 7 bases removed from V and 8 bases from J, the gap between germline ends came to 23 bases. The CDR3, as DNA: TGTGCCAGCAACTCCCCTGCTGAGGCAAAGCTAGGCTACACCTTC. Amino acid sequence: CASNSPAEAKLGYTF.

The chain employs TRBV19 and TRBJ2-2, with TRBD2 as a possible D gene (6 bases). Germline V gene data show CDR1 as LNHDA and CDR2 as SQIVND (reference sequence). The CDR3 totals 18 residues. V lost 5 bases to trimming and J lost 0 bases, with 19 bases between them. CDR3 region: CASSPRRGADANTGELFF. DNA of the CDR3: TGTGCCAGTAGTCCCCGGCGGGGCGCAGACGCGAACACCGGGGAGCTGTTTTTT.

This clone was observed once. The rearrangement uses TRBV5-1 and TRBJ2-5; 14 nucleotides agree with TRBD2. CDR1 SGHRS and CDR2 YFSETQ come from the germline V gene. The J segment lost 2 bases and the V segment lost 4 bases, leaving 7 bases of the junction unmatched. The CDR3 consists of 17 residues. This chain's CDR3 is CASSPKGLAGGQETQYF. In DNA form, the CDR3 reads TGCGCCAGCAGCCCTAAAGGACTAGCGGGAGGTCAAGAGACCCAGTACTTC.

The chain uses TRBV2 and TRBJ1-6, with D perhaps TRBD1 (5 bases). Per germline, CDR1 SNHLY and CDR2 FYNNEI. The length of the CDR3 is 15 residues. Trimming removed 6 bases at V and 11 bases at J, with 20 bases between. The DNA of the CDR3 is TGTGCCAGCAGCGAAACACCCGGCCAGGGTACACCCCTCCACTTT. Amino acids: CASSETPGQGTPLHF.

This clone has more than one count but fewer than ten. In DNA, the CDR3 is TGTGCCAGCAGCTTATCCGCCCTCTCGGGAGGGAGGTCGGCTGAAGCTTTCTTT. Protein: CASSLSALSGGRSAEAFF. The chain has TRBV7-3 and TRBJ1-1; no clear D. Trimming pared 2 bases from V and 6 bases from J, leaving 25 bases between. Germline CDR1 is SGHTA and CDR2 is FQGTGA. CDR3 length: 18 residues.

The chain employs TRBV19 and TRBJ2-1, with 8 bases identical to TRBD1. Trimming cost V 3 bases and J 2 bases; bases outside gene matches: 3. This CDR3 is 15 amino acids long. Per germline, CDR1 LNHDA and CDR2 SQIVND (reference sequence). CDR3 region: CASSMDRAPYNEQFF. The CDR3 DNA reads as TGTGCCAGTAGTATGGACAGGGCCCCCTACAATGAGCAGTTCTTC.

V usage is TRBV9 and J usage is TRBJ2-1, with 8 positions matching TRBD2. Germline V gene lookup returns CDR1 SGDLS and CDR2 YYNGEE. This CDR3 is built from 15 residues. V lost 4 bases, J lost 4 bases, and 7 bases stayed unmatched. The DNA for the CDR3 is TGTGCCAGCAGCTCGGGACTAGTCCCTTACAATGAGCAGTTCTTC. Amino acids: CASSSGLVPYNEQFF.

The CDR3 is CASSNRQNYNSPLHF. The CDR3 DNA is TGTGCCAGCAGCAACAGACAGAACTATAATTCACCCCTCCACTTT. This rearrangement joins TRBV6-5 to TRBJ1-6; weak D call: TRBD1 (5 bases). This CDR3 contains 15 residues. Trimming took 6 bases from V and 3 from J, leaving 12 bases between them. CDR1 and CDR2 from the germline V gene are MNHEY and SVGAGI.

V usage is TRBV19 and J usage is TRBJ2-5; 8 nucleotides align to TRBD2. The germline CDR1 and CDR2 sequences are LNHDA and SQIVND (reference sequence). Germline trimming cut 5 bases from V and 4 bases from J; bases unmatched to any gene: 6. The CDR3 is 14 amino acids. CDR3 residues: CASSRVSGRETQYF. The CDR3 DNA follows: TGTGCCAGTAGTCGGGTCAGCGGGAGAGAGACCCAGTACTTC.

CDR3 residues: CASSPESNYNTEAFF. In DNA, the CDR3 is TGTGCCAGCTCACCAGAGTCCAACTATAACACTGAAGCTTTCTTT. V gene TRBV18 combines with J gene TRBJ1-1; the D is unclear. V was clipped by 2 bases and J by 2 bases, with 12 bases between them. Germline loops: CDR1 KGHSH, CDR2 LQKENI. This CDR3 comprises 15 residues.

This clone was detected once. The rearrangement links TRBV7-2 to TRBJ2-3; 11 nucleotides agree with TRBD2. The V gene's germline CDR1 is SGHTA and CDR2 FQGNSA. J lost 2 bases, V lost 5 bases, and 6 bases had no gene match. The CDR3 spans 16 residues. CDR3 coding DNA: TGTGCCAGCAGCCTCCTAGCGGGGGGCCTCACAGATACGCAGTATTTT. Amino acid sequence: CASSLLAGGLTDTQYF.

The chain carries TRBV2 and TRBJ2-1, with 7 bases lining up with TRBD1. Germline V CDR1 and CDR2: SNHLY, FYNNEI. The CDR3 is 15 amino acids. V dropped 7 bases and J dropped 9; count of bases not matched to a gene: 15. The CDR3 DNA reads as TGTGCCAGCACCCCTAGCACAGGGGCGGAGAGTGAGCAGTTCTTC. It is translated as CASTPSTGAESEQFF.

The chain recombines TRBV7-2 with TRBJ2-5; TRBD1 might be the D (6 bases). The V end was cut by 0 bases, the J end by 1 base, with 6 bases between. This CDR3 is built from 14 residues. Germline CDR1 is SGHTA and CDR2 is FQGNSA. The CDR3 region has the DNA TGTGCCAGCAGCTTAGCGACAGGCCAAGAGACCCAGTACTTC. Amino acids: CASSLATGQETQYF.

This clone was picked up one time. This rearrangement joins TRBV5-1 to TRBJ2-3, with TRBD2 identical over 13 bases. Losses at the gene ends were 3 bases for V and 0 bases for J; bases not matched to a gene: 7. The V gene's germline CDR1 is SGHRS and CDR2 YFSETQ. The CDR3 length is 18 residues. The CDR3 spells CASSSGGTSGVSTDTQYF. CDR3 DNA: TGCGCCAGCAGCTCGGGAGGGACTAGCGGGGTGAGCACAGATACGCAGTATTTT.